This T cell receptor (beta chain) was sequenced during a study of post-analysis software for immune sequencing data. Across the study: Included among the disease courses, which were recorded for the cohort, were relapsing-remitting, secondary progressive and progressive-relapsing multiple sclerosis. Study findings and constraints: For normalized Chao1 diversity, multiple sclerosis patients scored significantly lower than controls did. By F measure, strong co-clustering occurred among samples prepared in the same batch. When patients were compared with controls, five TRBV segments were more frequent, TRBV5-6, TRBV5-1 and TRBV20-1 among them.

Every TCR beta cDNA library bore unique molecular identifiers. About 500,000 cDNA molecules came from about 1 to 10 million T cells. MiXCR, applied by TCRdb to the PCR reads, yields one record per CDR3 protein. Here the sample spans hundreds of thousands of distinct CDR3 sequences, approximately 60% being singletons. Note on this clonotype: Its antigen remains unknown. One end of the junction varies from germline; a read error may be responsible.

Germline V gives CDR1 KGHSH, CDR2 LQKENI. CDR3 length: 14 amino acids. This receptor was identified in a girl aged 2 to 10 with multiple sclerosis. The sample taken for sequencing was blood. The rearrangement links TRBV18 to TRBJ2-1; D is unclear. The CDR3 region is CARSPVGFDNEQFF. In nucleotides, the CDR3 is TGTGCCCGCTCACCAGTGGGGTTCGACAATGAGCAGTTCTTC.